This T cell receptor (beta chain) was identified during a study of vaccination effects on CD4 cells after COVID-19. Study-level background: Among convalescent patients, two provided samples 16 days and one week before vaccination.

Comments on this clone: Its antigen remains unidentified.

The repertoire was sequenced with immunoSEQ multiplex PCR; TCRdb's copy has only in-frame clones and lacks some. The sample lists about 36,000 clones, approximately 78% occurring once. The ViraFEST assay expanded antigen-specific CD4+ T cells with viral peptide pools before sequencing. It was after more than nine days of culture that CD4+ T cells were isolated. The person had a PCR-confirmed SARS-CoV-2 infection during March to December 2020. Days 3 and 7 saw half the medium replaced with IL-2 medium. The material was CD4+ T cells from PBMCs cultured with HCoV-NL63 spike peptides, obtained before COVID-19 vaccination. This receptor was obtained from a human donor who had a prior SARS-CoV-2 infection.

The CDR3 spells CAWSRSLSDTQYF. In DNA form, the CDR3 reads TGTGCCTGGAGTCGGTCTCTCTCGGATACGCAGTATTTT. J is TRBJ2-3 and V is TRBV30; D not resolved. Trimming left V 2 bases short and J 6 bases short, with 12 bases between. The CDR3 loop spans 13 amino acids. Germline CDR1 reads GTSNPN; CDR2 reads SVGIG (reference sequence).